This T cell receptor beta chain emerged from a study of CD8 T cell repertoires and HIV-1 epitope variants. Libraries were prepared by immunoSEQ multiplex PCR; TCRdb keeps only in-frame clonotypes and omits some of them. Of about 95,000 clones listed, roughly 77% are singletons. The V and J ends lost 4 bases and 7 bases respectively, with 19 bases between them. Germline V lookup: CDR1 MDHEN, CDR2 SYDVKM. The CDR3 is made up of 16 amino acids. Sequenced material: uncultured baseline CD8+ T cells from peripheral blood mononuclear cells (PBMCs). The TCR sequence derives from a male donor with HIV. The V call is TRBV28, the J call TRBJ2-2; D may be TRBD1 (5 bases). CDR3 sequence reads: CASSWVAREFGGELFF. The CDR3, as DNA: TGTGCCAGCAGTTGGGTGGCCAGGGAATTCGGCGGGGAGCTGTTTTTT. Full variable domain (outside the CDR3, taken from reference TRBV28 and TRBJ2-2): DVKVTQSSRYLVKRTGEKVFLECVQDMDHENMFWYRQDPGLGLRLIYFSYDVKMKEKGDIPEGYSVSREKKERFSLILESASTNQTSMYLCASSWVAREFGGELFFGEGSRLTVL.